Below, 22 T cell receptor beta chains from the same sample are listed, as sequenced in a study of CD8+ T cells in alopecia areata. The treatment denotes: oral pan-JAK inhibitor, 5-10 mg twice daily. Extracted RNA was reverse transcribed, and the resulting cDNA served as sequencing template. Profiled with immunoSEQ multiplex PCR; TCRdb holds only in-frame clones, not every one. Of about 190,000 clones in the sample, less than 65% were seen once. The source was CD4+ T cells sorted from blood, collected at week 4, from a patient treated with tofacitinib. These receptors were collected from a human donor with alopecia areata.

This clone was observed a handful of times. This chain connects TRBV6-5 to TRBJ1-4; the D gene is possibly TRBD1 (5 bases). CDR1 is MNHEY, CDR2 SVGAGI, per germline. Deletions cut 2 bases from V and 4 bases from J, with 11 bases between. The CDR3 runs to 15 residues. The CDR3 loop reads CASSYRGAYNEKLFF. In nucleotides, the CDR3 is TGTGCCAGCAGTTACCGAGGGGCGTATAATGAAAAACTGTTTTTT.

The CDR3 DNA is TGTGCCAGCAGTTTCGACTGGAGGTCACCCCTCCACTTT. Residues: CASSFDWRSPLHF. The rearrangement links TRBV6-5 to TRBJ1-6; D call uncertain. CDR1 and CDR2 from the germline V gene are MNHEY and SVGAGI. CDR3 size: 13 residues. The V end lost 4 bases, the J end lost 10 bases, and 11 bases lay between the germline ends.

This clone was counted a few times. The chain recombines TRBV10-3 with TRBJ2-7; TRBD1 or TRBD2 may be the D gene (5 bases each). Germline V gene sequence: CDR1 ENHRY, CDR2 SYGVKD. CDR3 length: 13 residues. Deletions cut 7 bases from V and 6 bases from J, with 16 bases between. CDR3 in amino acids: CAINPGWGSEQYF. For the CDR3, the DNA is TGTGCCATCAACCCGGGCTGGGGGAGCGAGCAGTACTTC.

The chain joins TRBV7-2 to TRBJ1-1; 8 bases map to TRBD1. Germline V gene data show CDR1 as SGHTA and CDR2 as FQGNSA. The CDR3 contains 14 residues. The junction had 8 bases not matched to a gene; V was cut back by 5 bases and J by 6 bases. CDR3 in DNA: TGTGCCAGCAGCACCCGGACAGGGAGCGCTGAAGCTTTCTTT. Its translation: CASSTRTGSAEAFF.

This clone occurred a few times. The chain carries TRBV30 and TRBJ1-2, with a weak D call TRBD1 (6 bases). CDR1 and CDR2 from the germline V gene are GTSNPN and SVGIG (reference sequence). This CDR3 region has 14 residues. Trimming shortened V by 0 bases and J by 0 bases, and 8 bases separated the two germline ends. The DNA for the CDR3 is TGTGCCTGGAGTGTAGGGGGGGCTAACTATGGCTACACCTTC. Amino acids: CAWSVGGANYGYTF. Combining the CDR3 with reference TRBV30 and TRBJ1-2 gives the whole variable domain SQTIHQWPATLVQPVGSPLSLECTVEGTSNPNLYWYRQAAGRGLQLLFYSVGIGQISSEVPQNLSASRPQDRQFILSSKKLLLSDSGFYLCAWSVGGANYGYTFGSGTRLTVV.

V usage is TRBV29-1 and J usage is TRBJ2-2, with D perhaps TRBD2 (6 bases). The germline gives CDR1 SQVTM, CDR2 ANQGSEA. The CDR3 spans 15 residues. V was clipped by 5 bases and J by 5 bases, with 18 bases between them. The CDR3 nucleotides read TGCAGCGTTCAGCAGGTGTTAGCGGTTACCGGGGAGCTGTTTTTT. Residues: CSVQQVLAVTGELFF.

The chain couples TRBV6-5 to TRBJ2-5; TRBD1 aligns across 8 bases. The CDR3 is 15 residues long. V trimming: 6 bases; J trimming: 4 bases; junction bases outside the gene matches: 10. CDR1 is MNHEY, CDR2 SVGAGI, per germline. This CDR3 reads CASRRQGILGETQYF. The CDR3, as DNA: TGTGCCAGCAGACGACAGGGGATTTTAGGAGAGACCCAGTACTTC.

This sequence joins TRBV27 and TRBJ1-1; D unresolved. V gave up 6 bases and J gave up 0 bases, with 14 bases separating them. Germline CDR1 MNHEY, CDR2 SMNVEV (reference sequence). The CDR3 has 15 amino acids. The CDR3 bases are TGTGCCAGCAGACAAATGGCCGACGTGAACACTGAAGCTTTCTTT. Translation: CASRQMADVNTEAFF.

V usage is TRBV29-1 and J usage is TRBJ2-4; no firm D call. Germline assignment: CDR1 SQVTM and CDR2 ANQGSEA. This CDR3 contains 14 residues. Trimming removed 3 bases at V and 7 bases at J, with 16 bases between. Here the CDR3 reads CSVDPGPGVNIQYF. The CDR3, as DNA: TGCAGCGTTGACCCCGGACCCGGCGTGAACATTCAGTACTTC.

This chain uses TRBV7-9 with TRBJ2-1, with D possibly being TRBD1 or TRBD2 (5 bases each). The V and J ends lost 5 bases and 13 bases respectively, with 9 bases between them. This CDR3 comprises 10 residues. Germline V gene data show CDR1 as SEHNR and CDR2 as FQNEAQ (reference sequence). The chain's CDR3 is CASSEGPQFF. In DNA form, the CDR3 reads TGTGCCAGCAGCGAGGGACCTCAGTTCTTC.

In DNA form, the CDR3 reads TGTGCCTGGAGTGTACTGGAGCGGGGGGGATACAATGAGCAGTTCTTC. This translates into CAWSVLERGGYNEQFF. The rearrangement links TRBV30 to TRBJ2-1; 10 bases are shared with TRBD2. With V trimmed by 0 bases and J by 4 bases, 6 bases remained unmatched. The CDR3 contains 16 residues. Germline-derived CDR1 and CDR2 are GTSNPN and SVGIG (reference sequence). Full variable domain (outside the CDR3, taken from reference TRBV30 and TRBJ2-1): SQTIHQWPATLVQPVGSPLSLECTVEGTSNPNLYWYRQAAGRGLQLLFYSVGIGQISSEVPQNLSASRPQDRQFILSSKKLLLSDSGFYLCAWSVLERGGYNEQFFGPGTRLTVL.

The chain employs TRBV2 and TRBJ2-1; D perhaps matches TRBD2 (5 bases). Trimming shortened V by 3 bases and J by 10 bases, and 13 bases separated the two germline ends. The CDR3 length is 13 residues. Germline CDR1 is SNHLY and CDR2 is FYNNEI. CDR3 in amino acids: CASSDGRAGEQFF. In DNA form, the CDR3 reads TGTGCCAGCAGTGATGGGCGGGCTGGCGAGCAGTTCTTC.

The gene calls are TRBV30 and TRBJ1-5; D possibly corresponds to TRBD1 (5 bases). The ends were cut back, 0 bases at V and 1 base at J, with 7 bases in the middle. Per the germline V gene, CDR1 is GTSNPN and CDR2 is SVGIG (reference sequence). The CDR3 contains 14 residues. CDR3 loop: CAWSVRGSNQPQHF. CDR3 in DNA: TGTGCCTGGAGTGTACGGGGGAGCAATCAGCCCCAGCATTTT.

The rearrangement joins TRBV2 to TRBJ2-5, with D perhaps given as TRBD1 or TRBD2 (5 bases each). This CDR3 has 11 residues. Deletions cut 10 bases from V and 5 bases from J, with 11 bases between. CDR1 and CDR2 from the germline V gene are SNHLY and FYNNEI. In DNA, the CDR3 is TGTGCCAACAGGCGGAGGGAGACCCAGTACTTC. It specifies CANRRRETQYF.

This clone was seen repeatedly, ten times or more. The chain joins TRBV28 to TRBJ2-1; D may be TRBD1 (5 bases). V lost 7 bases, J lost 9 bases, and 13 bases lay in between. Germline CDR1 is MDHEN and CDR2 is SYDVKM. The CDR3 spans 12 residues. The CDR3 coding sequence is TGTGCCAGCAAGGGGTCCTACGGTGAGCAGTTCTTC. Protein: CASKGSYGEQFF.

The CDR3 sequence: CATSRETGVQYF. The CDR3 coding sequence is TGTGCCACCAGCAGGGAGACAGGGGTGCAGTACTTC. V gene TRBV15 combines with J gene TRBJ2-7; 8 positions agree with TRBD1. Trimming took 3 bases from V and 9 from J; bases not matched to a gene: 4. This CDR3 has 12 amino acids. Germline V gene data show CDR1 as LNHNV and CDR2 as YYDKDF (reference sequence). Complete variable domain (other parts from reference TRBV15 and TRBJ2-7): DAMVIQNPRYQVTQFGKPVTLSCSQTLNHNVMYWYQQKSSQAPKLLFHYYDKDFNNEADTPDNFQSRRPNTSFCFLDIRSPGLGDTAMYLCATSRETGVQYFGPGTRLTVT.

This clone showed up just once. The gene calls are TRBV4-3 and TRBJ2-5; D gene unclear. CDR1 and CDR2 from the germline V gene are LGHNA and YSLEER. CDR3 length equals 11 residues. With 4 bases removed from V and 5 bases from J, the gap between germline ends came to 5 bases. CDR3 nucleotides: TGCGCCAGCAGCCCCCGGGAGACCCAGTACTTC. This gives the protein CASSPRETQYF.

The chain is built from TRBV7-9 and TRBJ2-1, with 9 bases matching TRBD2. This CDR3 is 19 amino acids long. The germline CDR1 and CDR2 sequences are SEHNR and FQNEAQ (reference sequence). V lost 4 bases and J lost 0; bases outside the gene matches: 13. The CDR3 bases are TGTGCCAGCAGCTCCAATTTAGCGGGGGCCTCGAGCTCCTACAATGAGCAGTTCTTC. Translated: CASSSNLAGASSSYNEQFF.

This clone was seen more than once but under ten times. V is TRBV15 and J is TRBJ2-5; D remains ambiguous. Per germline, CDR1 LNHNV and CDR2 YYDKDF (reference sequence). The CDR3 spans 12 residues. The V gene lost 1 base and the J gene lost 1 base, with 1 base spanning the gap. DNA of the CDR3: TGTGCCACCAGCAGAGCCCAAGAGACCCAGTACTTC. This translates into CATSRAQETQYF. The whole variable domain, remainder taken from reference TRBV15 and TRBJ2-5, is DAMVIQNPRYQVTQFGKPVTLSCSQTLNHNVMYWYQQKSSQAPKLLFHYYDKDFNNEADTPDNFQSRRPNTSFCFLDIRSPGLGDTAMYLCATSRAQETQYFGPGTRLLVL.

There are a few counts of this clone. This chain uses TRBV29-1 with TRBJ2-7, with unresolved D. The CDR3 loop spans 13 amino acids. Trimming cost V 6 bases and J 2 bases, with 14 bases left between them. CDR1 and CDR2 (germline): SQVTM, ANQGSEA. The CDR3 DNA reads as TGCAGCGTGGCCCTTATTGGCCCCTACGAGCAGTACTTC. It encodes CSVALIGPYEQYF.

Concerning this clone: The sample carries other DNA sequences with the same CDR3. This rearrangement joins TRBV5-1 to TRBJ1-6, with D hard to call. The CDR3 loop spans 14 amino acids. Trimming removed 0 bases at V and 7 bases at J, with 8 bases between. CDR1 is SGHRS and CDR2 is YFSETQ in the germline V gene. CDR3 protein: CASSLGTGNSPLHF. DNA of the CDR3: TGCGCCAGCAGCTTGGGAACGGGGAATTCACCCCTCCACTTT.

Points on this clone: Other DNA sequences from this sample encode an identical CDR3 as well. The chain recombines TRBV4-1 with TRBJ2-5, with TRBD1 matching 8 bases. The CDR3 is 13 residues long. Germline values: CDR1 MGHRA, CDR2 YSYEKL. Losses at the gene ends were 4 bases for V and 4 bases for J; bases not matched to a gene: 2. Written as DNA, the CDR3 is TGCGCCAGCAGCCCAACAGGGGGAGAGACCCAGTACTTC. Amino acid sequence: CASSPTGGETQYF.